These 26 T cell receptor beta chains were all obtained from the same sample, sequenced in a study of T cell responses to AZD1222 COVID-19 vaccine. TCRdb keeps only in-frame clones here, not all; method: immunoSEQ multiplex PCR. The sample yields roughly 200,000 clones, about 86% seen once. The sequencing used peripheral blood, collected on day 0 of AZD1222 vaccination. The source is an adult in good health.

The chain has TRBV19 and TRBJ1-5, with 8 bases aligning to TRBD1. V shed 2 bases and J 5 bases; nucleotides not matched to a gene: 5. Germline lookup yields CDR1 LNHDA and CDR2 SQIVND (reference sequence). CDR3 size: 15 residues. CDR3 amino acids: CASSILGTGDQPQHF. CDR3 in DNA: TGTGCCAGTAGTATACTAGGGACAGGTGATCAGCCCCAGCATTTT.

The chain carries TRBV13 and TRBJ1-1; no clear D. Per the germline V gene, CDR1 is PRHDT and CDR2 is FYEKMQ (reference sequence). This CDR3 contains 13 residues. The ends were cut back, 5 bases at V and 6 bases at J, with 13 bases in the middle. Written as DNA, the CDR3 is TGTGCCAGCAGCCCCGTCTTCAGCTCTGAAGCTTTCTTT. This codes for CASSPVFSSEAFF.

This clone showed up just once. This rearrangement joins TRBV7-9 to TRBJ1-2; no clear D gene. Per germline, CDR1 SEHNR and CDR2 FQNEAQ (reference sequence). This CDR3 is 15 amino acids long. V was cut by 3 bases and J by 3 bases, with 14 bases left in between. The CDR3 DNA is TGTGCCAGCAGCTTGACCGGGATCCCCCACTATGGCTACACCTTC. Translation gives CASSLTGIPHYGYTF.

This clone showed up just once. The rearrangement uses TRBV11-2 and TRBJ1-3, with 7 bases matching TRBD1. The ends lost 1 base at V and 0 bases at J; junction bases unmatched: 9. Germline CDR1 is SGHAT and CDR2 is FQNNGV. CDR3 length: 18 amino acids. The CDR3, as DNA: TGTGCCAGCAGCTTAGTGTCGGGCAGGGGGAGCTCTGGAAACACCATATATTTT. Its protein is CASSLVSGRGSSGNTIYF. Combining the CDR3 with reference TRBV11-2 and TRBJ1-3 gives the whole variable domain EAGVAQSPRYKIIEKRQSVAFWCNPISGHATLYWYQQILGQGPKLLIQFQNNGVVDDSQLPKDRFSAERLKGVDSTLKIQPAKLEDSAVYLCASSLVSGRGSSGNTIYFGEGSWLTVV.

The chain couples TRBV6-5 to TRBJ1-2; D gene ambiguous. The CDR3 has 11 amino acids. Trimming took off 6 bases at V and 4 bases at J, with 6 bases between the two ends. Germline CDR1 MNHEY, CDR2 SVGAGI. DNA of the CDR3: TGTGCCAGCAGGCAGAGCTATGGCTACACCTTC. Protein sequence: CASRQSYGYTF.

The chain has TRBV5-1 and TRBJ2-4, with 7 bases matching TRBD1. Germline CDR1 reads SGHRS; CDR2 reads YFSETQ. V was pared by 4 bases and J by 1 base, with 8 bases of the junction left unmatched. This CDR3 is built from 16 residues. DNA of the CDR3: TGCGCCAGCAGCCCGCAGACAGGGATGGCCAAAAACATTCAGTACTTC. Translating gives CASSPQTGMAKNIQYF.

This clone was observed a handful of times. CDR3 loop: CASSQGNRDYEQYF. In DNA form, the CDR3 reads TGTGCCAGCAGCCAAGGGAACAGAGACTACGAGCAGTACTTC. The chain combines TRBV3-1 (or the pseudogene TRBV3-2) with TRBJ2-7; D not resolved. The CDR3 totals 14 residues. Trimming took 1 base from V and 3 from J, leaving 10 bases between them. From germline, CDR1 is LGHDT and CDR2 YNNKEL (reference sequence).

J is TRBJ1-1 and V is TRBV3-1 (or the pseudogene TRBV3-2); no clear D gene. Germline CDR1 reads LGHDT; CDR2 reads YNNKEL (reference sequence). This CDR3 spans 13 amino acids. V lost 2 bases and J 1 base, leaving 5 bases between the germline ends. CDR3 nucleotides: TGTGCCAGCAGCCAAAAAGCGAACACTGAAGCTTTCTTT. Amino acid sequence: CASSQKANTEAFF.

This clone was recorded a few times. CDR3 coding DNA: TGTGCCAGTAGTAAAGGGGGATATAGCAATCAGCCCCAGCATTTT. Amino acid sequence: CASSKGGYSNQPQHF. The gene calls are TRBV19 and TRBJ1-5; tentative D call: TRBD1 (6 bases). V was shortened by 4 bases and J by 0 bases, with 10 bases between the two germline ends. Per germline, CDR1 LNHDA and CDR2 SQIVND (reference sequence). CDR3 length: 15 amino acids.

This sequence joins TRBV7-3 and TRBJ2-6; D gene ambiguous. V lost 5 bases, J lost 1 base, and 15 bases lay in between. Germline CDR1 is SGHTA and CDR2 is FQGTGA. This CDR3 comprises 17 residues. This CDR3 is CASSAPSSASGANVLTF. CDR3 DNA: TGTGCCAGCAGCGCCCCCTCGTCGGCATCTGGGGCCAACGTCCTGACTTTC.

This chain links TRBV14 with TRBJ2-7, with D tentatively TRBD1 (6 bases). The CDR3 runs 15 residues. V shed 2 bases and J shed 3 bases, with 14 bases lying between them. CDR1 and CDR2 (germline): SGHDN, FVKESK. CDR3 amino acids: CASSQRGQRNYEQYF. CDR3 nucleotide sequence: TGTGCCAGCAGCCAACGAGGACAGCGAAACTACGAGCAGTACTTC.

V and J are TRBV6-5 and TRBJ2-7; D gene unclear. CDR1 is MNHEY and CDR2 is SVGAGI in the germline V gene. V was trimmed by 7 bases and J by 6 bases, leaving 10 bases between them. The CDR3 loop spans 11 amino acids. The DNA of the CDR3 is TGTGCCAGCAAGGCGCAGTCCGAGCAGTACTTC. It specifies CASKAQSEQYF.

The chain joins TRBV18 to TRBJ1-1; D not certain. The CDR3 is 11 amino acids. The V end was cut by 4 bases, the J end by 12 bases, with 12 bases between. Germline CDR1 is KGHSH and CDR2 is LQKENI. The CDR3 DNA follows: TGTGCCAGCTCACTCCCCATGGAATCTTTCTTT. It is translated as CASSLPMESFF.

The rearrangement links TRBV11-2 to TRBJ2-2, with D possibly being TRBD2 (5 bases). This CDR3 has 18 residues. The germline V gene encodes CDR1 SGHAT and CDR2 FQNNGV. V lost 5 bases and J 4 bases, leaving 23 bases between the germline ends. The CDR3 loop reads CASSHIVLPGLSTGELFF. The CDR3 nucleotides are TGTGCCAGCAGCCACATAGTTCTTCCGGGGTTGAGCACCGGGGAGCTGTTTTTT. The full variable domain, rest sourced from reference TRBV11-2 and TRBJ2-2, is EAGVAQSPRYKIIEKRQSVAFWCNPISGHATLYWYQQILGQGPKLLIQFQNNGVVDDSQLPKDRFSAERLKGVDSTLKIQPAKLEDSAVYLCASSHIVLPGLSTGELFFGEGSRLTVL.

The CDR3 DNA reads TGCGCCAGCAGCTCCTCCGGGACAGTCTACAATGAGCAGTTCTTC. Its protein is CASSSSGTVYNEQFF. The rearrangement uses TRBV5-1 and TRBJ2-1, with TRBD1 matching over 7 bases. This CDR3 contains 15 residues. With 3 bases clipped from V and 3 bases from J, the junction kept 6 bases outside the gene matches. From germline, CDR1 is SGHRS and CDR2 YFSETQ.

The chain carries TRBV2 and TRBJ1-2; TRBD1 matches 10 bases. The CDR3 contains 14 residues. Per germline, CDR1 SNHLY and CDR2 FYNNEI. The V gene end was trimmed by 7 bases and the J gene end by 7 bases; junction bases not matched to a gene: 9. This CDR3 reads CASTLLDRGPGYTF. CDR3 DNA: TGTGCCAGCACCCTACTTGACAGGGGGCCTGGCTACACCTTC.

This clone was observed once. V gene TRBV10-2 combines with J gene TRBJ2-5, with a possible D match to TRBD1 (5 bases). Germline V lookup: CDR1 WSHSY, CDR2 SAAADI. V was cut by 7 bases and J by 0 bases, with 18 bases left in between. This CDR3 has 16 residues. CDR3 residues: CASKRGLSKDQETQYF. The CDR3 DNA is TGCGCCAGCAAAAGGGGCCTTAGCAAAGACCAAGAGACCCAGTACTTC.

The chain combines TRBV19 with TRBJ1-4, with D possibly TRBD1 on 5 matching bases. The V end was cut by 6 bases, the J end by 5 bases, with 13 bases between. CDR1 and CDR2 from the germline V gene are LNHDA and SQIVND (reference sequence). The CDR3 is made up of 14 amino acids. This CDR3 is CASSPTGTNEKLFF. CDR3 DNA sequence: TGTGCCAGTAGCCCTACAGGTACCAATGAAAAACTGTTTTTT.

This rearrangement joins TRBV30 to TRBJ1-1; D is ambiguous. The ends were cut back, 3 bases at V and 1 base at J, with 9 bases in the middle. Germline values: CDR1 GTSNPN, CDR2 SVGIG (reference sequence). The CDR3 consists of 13 residues. The CDR3 here is CAWRTVGNTEAFF. The CDR3 nucleotides read TGTGCCTGGAGAACGGTCGGGAACACTGAAGCTTTCTTT.

The chain recombines TRBV2 with TRBJ2-7, with D perhaps TRBD1 or TRBD2 (5 bases each). The V and J ends lost 0 bases and 6 bases respectively, with 12 bases between them. There are 14 residues in the CDR3. Germline values: CDR1 SNHLY, CDR2 FYNNEI. CDR3 loop: CASSEALKRGEQYF. The CDR3 DNA reads as TGTGCCAGCAGTGAAGCCCTGAAGAGGGGCGAGCAGTACTTC.

The chain carries TRBV23-1 and TRBJ1-1; D remains unclear. TRBV23-1 belongs to the ORF category, with a function that is uncertain. This CDR3 is built from 18 residues. V lost 7 bases and J lost 1, with 25 bases in between. In DNA, the CDR3 is TGCGCCAGCATCACCGTAAAAGTCGGGAGCCGGAAGAACACTGAAGCTTTCTTT. Protein product: CASITVKVGSRKNTEAFF.

This clone showed up just a few times. The chain combines TRBV5-4 with TRBJ2-2; 8 positions agree with TRBD1. Trimming at V came to 2 bases and at J to 5 bases, leaving 8 bases not matched to a gene. The germline gives CDR1 SGHNT, CDR2 YYREEE (reference sequence). The CDR3 loop spans 16 amino acids. As DNA, the CDR3 is TGTGCCAGCAGCTTTGGGATCGGACAGGGTACCGGGGAGCTGTTTTTT. Protein sequence: CASSFGIGQGTGELFF. Using reference TRBV5-4 and TRBJ2-2 for the parts outside the CDR3, the full variable domain is ETGVTQSPTHLIKTRGQQVTLRCSSQSGHNTVSWYQQALGQGPQFIFQYYREEENGRGNFPPRFSGLQFPNYSSELNVNALELDDSALYLCASSFGIGQGTGELFFGEGSRLTVL.

The chain employs TRBV5-1 and TRBJ2-3; 7 nucleotides match TRBD2. The ends lost 2 bases at V and 6 bases at J; junction bases unmatched: 9. Per germline, CDR1 SGHRS and CDR2 YFSETQ. This CDR3 comprises 15 residues. The CDR3 DNA reads TGCGCCAGCAGCTTATCCGGGACTACCTTGGATACGCAGTATTTT. It translates to CASSLSGTTLDTQYF.

The genes are TRBV10-3 and TRBJ2-5; maybe TRBD2 (6 bases). V lost 0 bases and J 6 bases, leaving 8 bases between the germline ends. The CDR3 is made up of 13 amino acids. Germline loops: CDR1 ENHRY, CDR2 SYGVKD. The CDR3 nucleotides read TGTGCCATCAGTGAGTCGGGGGGAAAGACCCAGTACTTC. It is translated as CAISESGGKTQYF.

The genes are TRBV19 and TRBJ1-1; TRBD1 matches 8 bases. CDR3 length equals 15 residues. Germline lookup yields CDR1 LNHDA and CDR2 SQIVND (reference sequence). J lost 5 bases, V lost 7 bases, and 12 bases had no gene match. The chain's CDR3 is CASKNRGIGVTEAFF. The DNA of the CDR3 is TGTGCCAGTAAGAACAGGGGGATCGGGGTTACTGAAGCTTTCTTT.

V gene TRBV3-1 (or the pseudogene TRBV3-2) combines with J gene TRBJ1-1, with D possibly matching TRBD1 (6 bases). Germline V gene data show CDR1 as LGHDT and CDR2 as YNNKEL (reference sequence). The V end lost 5 bases, the J end lost 10 bases, and 20 bases lay between the germline ends. CDR3 size: 14 residues. CDR3 in DNA: TGTGCCAGCAGCTACCGGGACACCCAAACGGGAGCTTTCTTT. Protein sequence: CASSYRDTQTGAFF.